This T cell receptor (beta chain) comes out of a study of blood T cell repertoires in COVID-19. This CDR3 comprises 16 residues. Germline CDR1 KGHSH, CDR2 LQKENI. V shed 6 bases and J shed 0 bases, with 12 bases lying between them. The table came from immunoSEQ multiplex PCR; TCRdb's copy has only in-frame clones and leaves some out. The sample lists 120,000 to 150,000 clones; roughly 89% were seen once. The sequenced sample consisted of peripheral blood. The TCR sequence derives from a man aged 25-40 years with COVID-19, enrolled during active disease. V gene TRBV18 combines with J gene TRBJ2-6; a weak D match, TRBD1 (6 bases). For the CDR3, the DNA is TGTGCCAGCTCCTTCCAAGGGGGCTCTGGGGCCAACGTCCTGACTTTC. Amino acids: CASSFQGGSGANVLTF.